This TCR beta chain originates from a study of post-analysis software for immune sequencing data. About the research overall: Relapsing-remitting, secondary progressive and progressive-relapsing forms of multiple sclerosis all featured among disease courses. Study findings and constraints: Controls showed significantly higher normalized Chao1 diversity than did multiple sclerosis patients. Roughly 5 TRBV segments, TRBV5-6, TRBV5-1 and TRBV20-1 among them, were found more frequent in patients than controls.

Incorporated into the TCR beta cDNA libraries were unique molecular identifiers, which served to reduce PCR and sequencing biases. Starting from around 0.96 to 9.9 million T cells, the study yielded about 500,000 cDNA molecules. MiXCR, applied by TCRdb to the PCR reads, yields one record per CDR3 protein. The table has roughly 800,000 distinct CDR3 sequences, about 57% seen once. This CDR3 has 14 amino acids. The germline V gene has CDR1 DFQATT and CDR2 SNEGSKA (reference sequence). With 6 bases removed from V and 0 bases from J, the gap between germline ends came to 12 bases. About this clonotype itself: What it binds is unknown.

The TCR sequence derives from a girl aged 10-17 years with multiple sclerosis. Sequencing input: blood. This sequence joins TRBV20-1 and TRBJ1-5; D might be TRBD1 (6 bases). Here the CDR3 DNA reads TGCAGTGCCGGGACACCCTATAGCAATCAGCCCCAGCATTTT. This sequence encodes CSAGTPYSNQPQHF.